This TCR beta chain appears in the sequencing data of a study of shared clonotypes between healthy human individuals. Study background: Each donor's CD8 memory used one plate, CD8 naive two, each CD4 subset three.

Overall study findings and caveats: A small donor pool kept down the genetic and exposure-history diversity that was represented. It was observed that roughly 5.4% of naive CD4 clonotypes were shared across four donors.

Here immunoSEQ multiplex PCR was the method, and the copy in TCRdb shows in-frame clones only, minus some. The repertoire holds 1,400,000 or so clones, approximately 98.5% seen once, with about 0.35% in the top ten. A word on this clone: No antigen is known for it.

Germline CDR1 SGHVS, CDR2 FNYEAQ. This CDR3 comprises 14 residues. Trimming left V 1 base short and J 6 bases short, with 10 bases between. This chain joins TRBV7-6 and TRBJ2-1; D unclear. The clonotype comes from a man aged 25-45 years in good health. The specimen sequenced was naive CD4+ T cells sorted from blood. Subset indicated: CD45RA+ positively selected. CDR3 region: CASSLVGATNEQFF. The CDR3 region has the DNA TGTGCCAGCAGCTTAGTTGGAGCTACCAATGAGCAGTTCTTC.